A single sample is the source of the 14 T cell receptor beta chains below, sequenced in a study of cytomegalovirus exposure and HLA in healthy donors. PCR primers comprised 60 Vbeta and 13 Jbeta primers. The data were produced by immunoSEQ multiplex PCR, yet TCRdb's version contains in-frame clones alone and is incomplete. This sample has 40,000 to 60,000 clones, with roughly 72% found just once. The source material was PBMCs. The source of these receptors is a woman aged 50 to 60 in good health and CMV-seronegative.

The V and J genes are TRBV27 and TRBJ1-2; TRBD1 is a possible D gene (5 bases). Looked up from germline, CDR1 is MNHEY and CDR2 is SMNVEV (reference sequence). This CDR3 has 13 amino acids. V lost 3 bases and J lost 5, with 10 bases in between. The CDR3: CASSFTGLYGYTF. In DNA form, the CDR3 reads TGTGCCAGCAGTTTCACAGGCTTGTATGGCTACACCTTC.

This rearrangement joins TRBV28 to TRBJ2-7; 9 nucleotides align to TRBD2. V lost 4 bases, J lost 7 bases, and 11 bases stayed unmatched. The CDR3 covers 15 residues. Germline CDR1 and CDR2: MDHEN and SYDVKM. The CDR3 DNA reads as TGTGCCAGCAGTTCACCCTCCGGGACTAGCAGAGAGCAGTACTTC. It encodes CASSSPSGTSREQYF. The complete variable domain, with remaining parts taken from reference TRBV28 and TRBJ2-7, reads DVKVTQSSRYLVKRTGEKVFLECVQDMDHENMFWYRQDPGLGLRLIYFSYDVKMKEKGDIPEGYSVSREKKERFSLILESASTNQTSMYLCASSSPSGTSREQYFGPGTRLTVT.

In this sample, this clone turned up once. The rearrangement uses TRBV7-6 and TRBJ1-1; D is possibly TRBD1 (5 bases). Germline CDR1 reads SGHVS; CDR2 reads FNYEAQ. The CDR3 sequence is 13 residues long. Trimming removed 5 bases at V and 3 bases at J, with 10 bases between. CDR3 bases: TGTGCCAGCAGCGGAGGGACCGACACTGAAGCTTTCTTT. This translates into CASSGGTDTEAFF.

V is TRBV30 and J is TRBJ2-7, with a weak D call TRBD1 (5 bases). V was pared by 4 bases and J by 1 base, with 8 bases between. The germline V gene encodes CDR1 GTSNPN and CDR2 SVGIG (reference sequence). The CDR3 runs to 12 residues. CDR3 bases: TGTGCCTGGAATAAGGGGTCCTACGAGCAGTACTTC. Protein: CAWNKGSYEQYF.

The genes are TRBV11-2 and TRBJ2-5; D is possibly TRBD1 (5 bases). CDR1 is SGHAT and CDR2 is FQNNGV in the germline V gene. Trimming shortened V by 5 bases and J by 2 bases, and 9 bases separated the two germline ends. The CDR3 is made up of 13 amino acids. The CDR3 DNA sequence: TGTGCCAGCAGCCGACAGCCACAAGAGACCCAGTACTTC. As protein: CASSRQPQETQYF.

This CDR3 reads CASSYGDRDTYEQYF. As DNA, the CDR3 is TGTGCCAGCAGTTATGGGGACAGGGACACCTACGAGCAGTACTTC. The chain employs TRBV6-5 and TRBJ2-7; 9 nucleotides agree with TRBD1. V was clipped by 3 bases and J by 2 bases; unmatched bases: 5. Germline V gene sequence: CDR1 MNHEY, CDR2 SVGAGI. The CDR3 has 15 residues.

V gene TRBV14 combines with J gene TRBJ1-1; no clear D gene. This CDR3 has 14 amino acids. V was trimmed by 4 bases and J by 1 base, leaving 10 bases between them. Germline V lookup: CDR1 SGHDN, CDR2 FVKESK. CDR3 sequence: CASSPSRGNTEAFF. CDR3 DNA: TGTGCCAGCAGCCCCTCTCGAGGGAACACTGAAGCTTTCTTT.

The chain has TRBV28 and TRBJ2-1; TRBD2 agrees at 7 bases. This CDR3 contains 17 residues. With V trimmed by 5 bases and J by 8 bases, 18 bases remained unmatched. Germline assignment: CDR1 MDHEN and CDR2 SYDVKM. For the CDR3, the DNA is TGTGCCAGCAGTGCCCCAGTCGGGAGCGGGGAAATAGATGAGCAGTTCTTC. Residues: CASSAPVGSGEIDEQFF.

The chain recombines TRBV4-3 with TRBJ2-3; 7 nucleotides line up with TRBD1. V shed 0 bases and J 8 bases; nucleotides not matched to a gene: 2. The germline V gene has CDR1 LGHNA and CDR2 YSLEER. This CDR3 spans 13 amino acids. For the CDR3, the DNA is TGCGCCAGCAGCCAAGAGCGACAGGGTACGCAGTATTTT. It codes for CASSQERQGTQYF.

In its sample, this clone was seen once. This rearrangement joins TRBV30 to TRBJ2-1; D not certain. V lost 3 bases and J lost 2, with 5 bases in between. The CDR3 is 12 residues long. Germline V lookup: CDR1 GTSNPN, CDR2 SVGIG (reference sequence). The CDR3 DNA sequence: TGTGCCTGGAGCCTCGCCTACAATGAGCAGTTCTTC. Translating it yields CAWSLAYNEQFF.

This clone was observed a handful of times. V is TRBV7-7 and J is TRBJ2-5; D not resolved. V was cut by 3 bases and J by 5 bases, with 10 bases left in between. This CDR3 is built from 13 residues. CDR1 is SSHAT, CDR2 FNYEAQ, per germline (reference sequence). For the CDR3, the DNA is TGTGCCAGCAGCTTGGGCAACCGGGAGACCCAGTACTTC. Its translation is CASSLGNRETQYF. The full variable domain, completed using reference TRBV7-7 and TRBJ2-5, is GAGVSQSPRYKVTKRGQDVTLRCDPISSHATLYWYQQALGQGPEFLTYFNYEAQPDKSGLPSDRFSAERPEGSISTLTIQRTEQRDSAMYRCASSLGNRETQYFGPGTRLLVL.

The J gene is TRBJ2-7, the V gene TRBV18; D remains ambiguous. CDR1 is KGHSH and CDR2 is LQKENI in the germline V gene. CDR3 length equals 14 residues. The V gene lost 3 bases and the J gene lost 0 bases, with 9 bases spanning the gap. The CDR3 region has the DNA TGTGCCAGCTCACCGGGCATTAGCTCCTACGAGCAGTACTTC. It is translated as CASSPGISSYEQYF.

The chain links TRBV6-5 to TRBJ2-7, with D maybe TRBD2 (6 bases). V lost 3 bases, J lost 3 bases, and 12 bases lay in between. Germline CDR1 is MNHEY and CDR2 is SVGAGI. This CDR3 region has 14 residues. The CDR3: CASSYTSRDYEQYF. In DNA, the CDR3 is TGTGCCAGCAGTTATACTAGCCGCGACTACGAGCAGTACTTC.

The chain recombines TRBV7-9 with TRBJ1-6; no definite D call. With 2 bases removed from V and 0 bases from J, the gap between germline ends came to 11 bases. The germline V gene has CDR1 SEHNR and CDR2 FQNEAQ (reference sequence). This CDR3 has 17 amino acids. The CDR3 is CASSLSSVSSYNSPLHF. In DNA, the CDR3 is TGTGCCAGCAGCTTATCGAGCGTAAGCTCCTATAATTCACCCCTCCACTTT.